Listed below are T cell receptor beta chains from one sample, sequenced in a study of cytomegalovirus exposure and HLA in healthy donors. Sequencing used immunoSEQ multiplex PCR; TCRdb keeps in-frame clones, though not all of them. Of 59,000 or so clones detected, 89% appear once; the ten largest clones hold over 12%. The material sequenced was PBMCs. These receptors originate from a woman between 18 and 29 years old in good health and CMV-seronegative. Both conserved end residues are part of each CDR3. A D gene is named only where the DNA matches it firmly. Clone size, where shown, is once, few, many, or a class for clones that have expanded.

CDR3	DNA	V	D	size	J
CASSFAGTFRYGYTF	TGTGCCAGCAGCTTCGCCGGGACATTTAGATATGGCTACACCTTC	TRBV5-5	-	-	TRBJ1-2
CASSVAGGLTFTADTQYF	TGTGCCAGCAGCGTAGCTGGCGGGCTAACCTTTACAGCAGATACGCAGTATTTT	TRBV9	-	-	TRBJ2-3
CASSYPSGDYGYTF	TGTGCCAGCAGTTACCCTTCAGGGGACTATGGCTACACCTTC	TRBV6-6	-	-	TRBJ1-2
CASSQDSSGGWGEQFF	TGCGCCAGCAGCCAAGATTCTAGCGGGGGTTGGGGTGAGCAGTTCTTC	TRBV4-1	TRBD2	-	TRBJ2-1
CATSRALADTQYF	TGTGCCACCAGCAGGGCTCTGGCAGATACGCAGTATTTT	TRBV15	-	once	TRBJ2-3
CASSSRGVYYEQYF	TGTGCCAGCAGTTCCAGGGGGGTCTACTACGAGCAGTACTTC	TRBV28	-	-	TRBJ2-7
CASSQDRQGHQPQHF	TGTGCCAGCAGCCAAGACAGACAGGGACATCAGCCCCAGCATTTT	TRBV4-2	TRBD1	-	TRBJ1-5
CAWGLSPGGYTF	TGTGCCTGGGGACTCTCCCCAGGAGGCTACACCTTC	TRBV30	-	-	TRBJ1-2
CASRQGASTDTQYF	TGCGCCAGCAGACAGGGGGCCTCCACAGATACGCAGTATTTT	TRBV5-1	TRBD1	-	TRBJ2-3
CASLTGGTEAFF	TGTGCCAGCTTGACAGGGGGCACTGAAGCTTTCTTT	TRBV19	TRBD1	-	TRBJ1-1
CASSLAGGAPFNSQFF	TGTGCCAGCAGCTTAGCTGGAGGGGCCCCGTTCAATTCACAGTTCTTC	TRBV7-8	-	-	TRBJ2-1
CASSLAMSEDTQYF	TGCGCCAGCAGCTTGGCCATGAGTGAAGATACGCAGTATTTT	TRBV5-1	-	-	TRBJ2-3
CASSLTKDSNNEKLFF	TGTGCCAGCAGCTTAACCAAGGACAGCAATAATGAAAAACTGTTTTTT	TRBV7-8	-	-	TRBJ1-4
CASRFPDRTLYGYTF	TGTGCCAGCAGGTTCCCGGACAGGACCCTCTATGGCTACACCTTC	TRBV28	TRBD1	-	TRBJ1-2
CASSPRDRGHEQFF	TGCGCCAGCAGCCCCAGAGACAGGGGACATGAGCAGTTCTTC	TRBV5-1	TRBD1	-	TRBJ2-1
CASSLRQGFANYGYTF	TGTGCCAGCAGCTTGAGACAGGGGTTCGCTAACTATGGCTACACCTTC	TRBV7-2	TRBD1	-	TRBJ1-2
CASRSGTPNYGYTF	TGTGCCAGCAGATCAGGGACTCCTAACTATGGCTACACCTTC	TRBV28	-	-	TRBJ1-2
CASSLARDRGRGTDTQYF	TGCGCCAGCAGCTTGGCCAGGGACAGGGGGCGGGGCACAGATACGCAGTATTTT	TRBV5-1	TRBD1	-	TRBJ2-3
CSVEGSRAPSQETQYF	TGCAGCGTTGAAGGATCTAGAGCCCCATCCCAAGAGACCCAGTACTTC	TRBV29-1	-	once	TRBJ2-5
CASSIPPGQGGPGANVLTF	TGTGCCAGTAGTATCCCCCCGGGACAGGGGGGCCCTGGGGCCAACGTCCTGACTTTC	TRBV19	TRBD1	-	TRBJ2-6
CASSTGTGVYTYGYTF	TGTGCCAGTAGCACTGGGACAGGGGTATATACCTATGGCTACACCTTC	TRBV19	TRBD1	-	TRBJ1-2
CASRQGPADTQYF	TGTGCCAGCAGACAGGGTCCGGCAGATACGCAGTATTTT	TRBV6-1	-	-	TRBJ2-3
CASSSYGTSGRREQFF	TGTGCCAGCAGCTCGTATGGGACTAGCGGGAGGAGGGAGCAGTTCTTC	TRBV5-6	TRBD2	-	TRBJ2-1
CASSLAGLGPNEQFF	TGTGCCAGCAGTTTGGCGGGACTAGGGCCCAATGAGCAGTTCTTC	TRBV27	TRBD2	-	TRBJ2-1
CASSYSRGDTQYF	TGTGCCAGCAGTTACTCGAGGGGGGATACGCAGTATTTT	TRBV6-5	-	-	TRBJ2-3
CASSLGLHPGVTEAFF	TGTGCCAGCAGCTTAGGGTTGCACCCGGGGGTGACTGAAGCTTTCTTT	TRBV7-9	-	-	TRBJ1-1
CASVPPGHRYTGELFF	TGTGCCAGCGTACCACCGGGACATCGATACACCGGGGAGCTGTTTTTT	TRBV7-9	-	-	TRBJ2-2
CASSLDRNYGYTF	TGTGCCAGCTCACTCGACAGAAACTATGGCTACACCTTC	TRBV18	-	-	TRBJ1-2
CASKGRADEKLFF	TGTGCCAGTAAGGGCAGGGCGGATGAAAAACTGTTTTTT	TRBV19	-	-	TRBJ1-4
CASSQDGSAGTSINEQFF	TGCGCCAGCAGCCAAGATGGATCGGCCGGGACTAGCATCAATGAGCAGTTCTTC	TRBV4-3	TRBD2	-	TRBJ2-1
CASSSQGPYSNQPQHF	TGTGCCAGCAGTTCCCAGGGCCCTTATAGCAATCAGCCCCAGCATTTT	TRBV2	-	-	TRBJ1-5
CASGLVYGEVTNEKLFF	TGTGCTAGTGGTTTGGTATACGGGGAGGTGACTAATGAAAAACTGTTTTTT	TRBV12-5	-	once	TRBJ1-4
CASRLKGELFF	TGTGCCAGCAGGTTAAAAGGGGAGCTGTTTTTT	TRBV6-5	-	-	TRBJ2-2
CASSQGPGGALTHGYTF	TGTGCCAGCAGCCAAGGGCCGGGCGGGGCCCTTACCCATGGCTACACCTTC	TRBV4-2	-	-	TRBJ1-2
CASSLVRGNSYEQYF	TGTGCCAGCAGCTTAGTGCGGGGTAACTCCTACGAGCAGTACTTC	TRBV7-9	-	-	TRBJ2-7
CASSLGQGASGNTIYF	TGCGCCAGCAGCTTGGGACAGGGGGCGTCTGGAAACACCATATATTTT	TRBV5-1	TRBD1	-	TRBJ1-3
CASRPGQLSNQPQHF	TGTGCCAGCAGACCCGGACAGTTAAGCAATCAGCCCCAGCATTTT	TRBV2	-	-	TRBJ1-5
CASSLALPTDTQYF	TGCGCCAGCAGCTTGGCCCTCCCCACAGATACGCAGTATTTT	TRBV5-1	-	-	TRBJ2-3
CASSLGQGDTGELFF	TGTGCCAGCAGTTTGGGGCAGGGGGACACCGGGGAGCTGTTTTTT	TRBV7-9	TRBD1	-	TRBJ2-2
CASSLGRGSTDTQYF	TGCGCCAGCAGCTTGGGTAGGGGTAGTACAGATACGCAGTATTTT	TRBV5-1	-	-	TRBJ2-3
CASSQPRLSGRREEWETQYF	TGTGCCAGCAGTCAGCCTCGGCTCTCAGGCAGGAGGGAGGAATGGGAGACCCAGTACTTC	TRBV2	-	-	TRBJ2-5
CASRSSGVGNEQFF	TGTGCCAGTAGGTCTAGCGGAGTGGGCAATGAGCAGTTCTTC	TRBV19	TRBD2	-	TRBJ2-1
CASSAWGGQGALNEQFF	TGTGCCAGCAGCGCATGGGGGGGACAGGGTGCTTTGAATGAGCAGTTCTTC	TRBV11-1	TRBD1	-	TRBJ2-1
CASSVRSSGSTGELFF	TGTGCCAGCAGCGTAAGGTCTAGCGGGAGCACCGGGGAGCTGTTTTTT	TRBV9	TRBD2	-	TRBJ2-2
CASSLARGRNTEAFF	TGTGCCAGCAGCTTAGCACGAGGGCGAAACACTGAAGCTTTCTTT	TRBV11-2	-	-	TRBJ1-1
CASSVGGLDEQFF	TGTGCCAGCAGCGTCGGGGGGTTGGATGAGCAGTTCTTC	TRBV7-2	TRBD2	-	TRBJ2-1
CASSSGQQETQYF	TGTGCCAGCAGTTCTGGACAACAAGAGACCCAGTACTTC	TRBV25-1	-	once	TRBJ2-5
CASSPPGLAGGYSYEQYF	TGTGCCAGCAGCCCTCCGGGACTAGCGGGGGGTTACTCCTACGAGCAGTACTTC	TRBV21-1	-	-	TRBJ2-7
CASSMKWDRGSSYEQYF	TGTGCCAGTAGTATGAAATGGGACAGGGGCAGCTCCTACGAGCAGTACTTC	TRBV19	TRBD1	-	TRBJ2-7
CAWSVWGEDTGELFF	TGTGCCTGGAGTGTTTGGGGGGAGGACACCGGGGAGCTGTTTTTT	TRBV30	-	-	TRBJ2-2
CASSTGPSGNTIYF	TGCGCCAGCAGCACGGGTCCCTCTGGAAACACCATATATTTT	TRBV5-1	-	-	TRBJ1-3
CASSVRTSADEQYF	TGTGCCAGCAGCGTCCGGACTAGCGCCGACGAGCAGTACTTC	TRBV9	TRBD2	-	TRBJ2-7
CASSPGQGGDIQYF	TGTGCCAGCAGCCCGGGACAGGGGGGAGACATTCAGTACTTC	TRBV7-6	TRBD1	-	TRBJ2-4
CASSLRGTYEQYF	TGTGCCAGCAGTTTACGGGGAACCTACGAGCAGTACTTC	TRBV28	-	-	TRBJ2-7
CASSPDRSALGVGYSNQPQHF	TGTGCCAGTAGTCCTGACAGGTCAGCACTCGGTGTTGGCTATAGCAATCAGCCCCAGCATTTT	TRBV19	-	-	TRBJ1-5
CASSPLATSYEQYF	TGCGCCAGCAGCCCACTAGCGACCTCCTACGAGCAGTACTTC	TRBV4-1	TRBD2	-	TRBJ2-7
CASSGQEGTEAFF	TGTGCCAGCAGTGGCCAGGAGGGCACTGAAGCTTTCTTT	TRBV6-1	-	-	TRBJ1-1
CASSLFEREGRQQYF	TGCGCCAGCAGCCTTTTTGAGCGGGAGGGCCGTCAGCAGTACTTC	TRBV5-1	TRBD2	-	TRBJ2-7
CASSFRGATEAFF	TGTGCCAGCAGCTTCAGGGGGGCGACTGAAGCTTTCTTT	TRBV11-3	TRBD1	-	TRBJ1-1